The entry below gives a single T cell receptor beta chain sequence along with its context. Its antigen has not been determined. No much larger clonotype is one base removed from it; base qualities were not supplied. Library construction relied on the immunoSEQ multiplex PCR assay. A mixture of 60 forward primers for TCR Vbeta segments and 13 reverse primers for TCR Jbeta segments was used in the multiplex PCR. The CDR3 region of rearranged TCR beta genes was amplified from genomic DNA with a multiplex PCR assay. On the Illumina HiSeq System, the amplified TCR beta libraries were sequenced as 87-base-pair reads. Per the source publication's procedure: Across the 600 to 700 repertoires, a later analysis counted 75 million to 90 million unique TCR beta chains, roughly 11 million of which were shared by at least two donors. To remove PCR and sequencing errors, raw reads were error-corrected and collapsed into unique sequences using a nearest-neighbor algorithm that merged closely related sequences. Alignment of CDR3 sequences to IMGT reference sequences was used to assign V, D and J gene segments. For a sequence to be retained, at least a six-nucleotide match to both a V gene segment and a J gene segment was required. A rearrangement was called productive if the CDR3 had no stop codons and remained in frame with V and J, and every other rearrangement was called non-productive. CDR3 was defined by IMGT convention, running from the second conserved V-encoded cysteine to the conserved J-encoded phenylalanine. The earlier analysis of approximately 590 of the donors excluded any sequence lacking an unambiguous match to a single V gene segment. In an earlier analysis of approximately 550 of the donors, V segments were called functional above 56.7% productive rearrangements and were called segregating when the between-donor standard deviation exceeded 5%. A statistical classification framework was built to diagnose cytomegalovirus status from the catalog of TCR beta chain sequences. A later analysis assigned V and J genes by comparing TCR nucleotide sequences with IMGT/GENE-DB human TR gene sequences. Using the TCRdist pipeline, a later analysis assigned CDR3 sequences along with most-parsimonious VDJ recombination scenarios. In a later analysis, every TCR beta chain was defined by the combination of its CDR3 amino acid sequence and its V-gene family, and reads without a unique V-gene family were dropped. As a way to deal with suspected cross-contamination and a sequencing artifact, a later analysis dropped roughly 600 nucleotide sequences that were highly shared and had low generation probability. In a later analysis, a clonal expansion index for each public chain was calculated from normalized within-repertoire ranks of inferred template counts. In a later analysis, generation probabilities were computed using a VDJ recombination model fitted to out-of-frame rearrangements, and the results were checked against IGoR. A later analysis scored TCR-TCR, TCR-HLA and TCR-CMV co-occurrence with hypergeometric tests, applying a repertoire-size bias correction to TCR pairs. False discovery rates were estimated in a later analysis by permuting HLA or CMV assignments 20 times. In a later analysis, co-occurring TCRs were grouped with DBSCAN, and TCRdist sequence similarity was added when clustering was performed within HLA-allele-positive subsets. For co-occurrence clustering, repertoires with fewer than 30,000 or more than 120,000 public chains were excluded, along with four to six repertoires with anomalous nucleotide sharing. The table was pulled from immuneACCESS by TCRdb, which kept in-frame rearrangements only. Such tables lose some clones; where checked, under half of the loss comes from unresolved V genes, and the rest has no known cause. V, J and clone size are taken as reported in that table, and D and trimming were inferred from the DNA itself. Recorded for this sample are approximately 140,000 clones; around 72% of them occurred a single time. Approximately 1.5% of the sample is held by the ten biggest clonotypes.

The cohort was made up of several hundred healthy bone marrow donors. All cohort members were sampled while nominally healthy, although unrecorded immune exposures were likely present. The donor tested CMV seronegative, placing the donor among the 352 seronegative members of the cohort. A peripheral blood sample was collected from each donor, and TCR beta sequencing was performed on peripheral blood mononuclear cells. Genomic DNA was extracted from the blood cell samples with the Qiagen DNeasy Blood Extraction Kit. The germline V gene encodes CDR1 MGHRA and CDR2 YSYEKL. Unmatched junction bases come to 15, with V trimmed by 4 bases and J by 4 bases. There are 17 amino acids in the CDR3, from cysteine to phenylalanine inclusive. CDR3 DNA is the only sequence kept; it has 51 bases, read in frame from the first base. The source of the sample is a study of cytomegalovirus exposure and HLA in healthy donors (dated 2017 in TCRdb). Turning to the overall study: An earlier analysis of some 620 of the donors reported 250 to 350 Gb of sequence data and 100 million to 120 million unique TCR beta sequences obtained from about 180 million T cells. The later analysis used no new phenotypic data to find candidate immune exposures, relying instead on TCR beta sequences and their occurrence across donors. The study aimed to test whether signatures of past pathogen exposure could be identified by cataloging public T cell receptors. The number of typed donors differed by locus: about 620-640 for A, B, C, DRB1 and DQB1; 500 to 550 for DQA1; 606 for DPA1; and about 470 for DPB1. Among a few hundred genotyped donors of the cohort, an average of about 240,000 unique TCR beta nucleotide sequences were sequenced per donor, roughly 18% of them non-productive. An early release that covered roughly 600 HLA-typed donors contained around 300 gigabases of sequencing data and 65 million to 100 million unique TCR sequences. Both class I and class II loci were covered by HLA typing, at four-digit resolution. In addition to the first cohort of 666 subjects, a separate validation cohort of 100 to 150 different subjects was used. An earlier analysis of nearly 600 of the donors applied high-throughput TCR beta sequencing to assess whether each TCR beta V gene segment acted as functional or pseudogenic. The study profiled the T cell repertoires of 500 to 800 subjects by immunosequencing and related them to cytomegalovirus serostatus. Donor age, sex, ethnicity and CMV serostatus were compiled alongside the repertoire data. To study patterns of TCR occurrence, a later analysis re-analyzed previously published TCR beta repertoires from just over 650 donors and added high-resolution HLA genotyping. About 5 DR-DQ haplotypes were handled as single units for association and clustering, since linkage in the cohort was strong. All discovery cohort repertoires had been generated using a single sequencing platform. Of the 350 to 450 genotyped donors, 75% to 85% were placed in the genetic ancestry cluster associated with self-reported Caucasian donors. To predict cytomegalovirus infection status, the study combined high-throughput TCR immunosequencing, statistical association of individual TCRs with disease status, and machine learning. A later genetic analysis took genome-wide SNP genotypes for about 65% of the 666 donors and used that subset as a discovery cohort.

The study at large found these results: In a later genetic analysis, a missense DCLRE1C variant was associated with V-gene and J-gene trimming of TCR beta chains, and the association was replicated in an independent cohort. A further reported finding was that TCR beta sequences accurately predicted the HLA-A and HLA-B alleles for most subjects in the first cohort. HLA typing was unavailable for some donors at each locus, so association tests used only the typed subset. In vitro tests confirmed that three of the cytomegalovirus-associated TCR beta chains recognize cytomegalovirus antigens. Immune exposure information for the cohort was limited to CMV serostatus. A later genetic analysis reported fewer N-insertions in productive TCRs among donors in an Asian-associated ancestry cluster than the roughly 690-donor mean. A group of highly shared sequence variants was considered likely to be a technical artifact of the sequencing pipeline. According to a later analysis, TCR association rates differed among HLA loci, with DRB1 alleles showing the most associated TCRs and HLA-C alleles showing the fewest. When HLA alleles, especially DR and DQ, strongly co-occurred, TCR associations were difficult to assign to individual alleles. Linkage disequilibrium might explain the correlated functional status among segregating V segments, but an unknown experimental factor could not be excluded. Cytomegalovirus status was reported to be diagnosed by the classifier with high specificity and sensitivity in both the original and validation cohorts. An earlier analysis of some 560 of the donors showed that most TCR beta V segments appeared in productive rearrangements either about 90% or about 30% of the time, which broadly matched IMGT annotations. Several of the top co-occurrence clusters appeared to be linked to parvovirus B19, influenza, CMV and Epstein-Barr virus, according to a later analysis. The study listed 150 to 200 TCR beta chains as associated with cytomegalovirus. A later analysis associated roughly 17,000 TCR beta sequences with specific HLA alleles at a false discovery rate of 0.05. According to a later analysis, most CMV-associated TCR beta chains appeared to be HLA-restricted, and the HLA associations seemed to be driven largely by CMV exposure. Sequencing depth was assumed to be roughly uniform across donors in the presence/absence analyses, though that assumption may not hold. This cohort had only TCR beta chains sequenced, and the lack of alpha or paired-chain data limited which features could be detected. The authors suggested that the approach could potentially be generalized to other disease states and immunological phenotypes. Most TCR sequences were observed very rarely across donors, whereas some public TCRs were present in many individuals. Some IMGT-functional V segments, including TRBV6-2 and TRBV6-3, could not be told apart with the 87-base-pair reads, so those segments were excluded. Around 16 rarely observed V segments, including chromosome 9 orphons, were excluded from the earlier analysis of just under 600 of the donors because counts were too low. A later analysis found that HLA-associated TCR beta chains were more clonally expanded and had lower generation probabilities than equally common non-associated chains.

The receptor was derived from a woman under 30 in good health and CMV-seronegative. The sequenced sample was PBMCs. The chain is encoded by TRBV4-1 joined to TRBJ1-2, and TRBD1 aligns with 7 junction nucleotides. The CDR3 has the sequence CASSPDAGDSLSYGYTF. The DNA sequence is given as TGCGCCAGCAGCCCCGACGCCGGGGACAGCCTATCCTATGGCTACACCTTC.